This T cell receptor (beta chain) is drawn from a study of cytomegalovirus exposure and HLA in healthy donors. Study-wide results and caveats: The authors enumerated under 200 TCR beta chains as linked to cytomegalovirus. Most subjects' HLA-A and HLA-B alleles were reportedly predicted from TCR beta sequences.

The primer mix had 60 Vbeta and 13 Jbeta primers. Sequenced by immunoSEQ multiplex PCR; TCRdb stores in-frame clones only, minus some. The sample shows 100,000 to 150,000 clones, more than 60% of them seen only once. Trimming removed 7 bases from V and 3 bases from J, with 16 bases in between. The CDR3 runs 14 residues. From germline, CDR1 is MNHNS and CDR2 SASEGT. This clone came up a few times. Its antigen is not identified. The sample taken for sequencing was PBMCs. The receptor comes from a woman between 55 and 75 years old in good health and CMV-seropositive. The genes are TRBV6-1 and TRBJ2-7; possibly TRBD2 for D (7 bases). The CDR3 nucleotides read TGTGCCAGCACTTCTCCCGGGGGGCTCTACGAGCAGTACTTC. Amino acids: CASTSPGGLYEQYF.